This T cell receptor (beta chain) was recovered during a study of T cell responses to AZD1222 COVID-19 vaccine. Germline CDR1 is SNHLY and CDR2 is FYNNEI. The CDR3 runs 14 residues. V lost 1 base and J lost 1, with 7 bases in between. Some clones are missing from TCRdb's copy, which holds only in-frame ones; the method was immunoSEQ multiplex PCR. The data hold about 130,000 clones, with 70% to 90% observed a single time. As regards this clone: Its specificity is not known.

General observations from the study: Spike-specific TCR breadth and depth rose after two AZD1222 doses. Repertoire sampling happened only post peak T cell response. Baseline serostatus was positive in only a handful of AZD1222 recipients. Per reports, nearly half of all spike-specific TCRs target regions that are unmutated in variants.

The clonotype originates from an adult who received the MenACWY meningococcal vaccine as a control. The input for sequencing was peripheral blood, taken 28 days after the second dose of the MenACWY control vaccine. This rearrangement joins TRBV2 to TRBJ1-1; D is ambiguous. The CDR3 DNA reads as TGTGCCAGCAGTGAAGTGCCAGGGAACACTGAAGCTTTCTTT. Its translation is CASSEVPGNTEAFF.